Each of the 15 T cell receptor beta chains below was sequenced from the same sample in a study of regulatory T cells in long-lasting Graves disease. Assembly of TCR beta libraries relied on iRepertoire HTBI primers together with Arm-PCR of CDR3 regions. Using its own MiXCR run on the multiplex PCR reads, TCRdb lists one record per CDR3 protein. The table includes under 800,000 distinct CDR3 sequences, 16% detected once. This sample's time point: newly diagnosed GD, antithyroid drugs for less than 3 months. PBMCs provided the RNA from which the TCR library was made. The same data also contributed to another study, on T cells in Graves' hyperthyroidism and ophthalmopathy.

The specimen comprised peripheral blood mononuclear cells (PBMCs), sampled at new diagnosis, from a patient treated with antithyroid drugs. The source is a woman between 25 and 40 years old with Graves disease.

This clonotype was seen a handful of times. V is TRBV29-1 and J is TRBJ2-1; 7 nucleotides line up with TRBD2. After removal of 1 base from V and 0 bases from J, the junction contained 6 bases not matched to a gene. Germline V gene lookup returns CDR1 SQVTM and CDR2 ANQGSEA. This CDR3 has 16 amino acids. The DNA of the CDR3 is TGCAGCGTTGAAGGTCGGGCGGGAGCCTCCTACAATGAGCAGTTCTTC. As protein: CSVEGRAGASYNEQFF.

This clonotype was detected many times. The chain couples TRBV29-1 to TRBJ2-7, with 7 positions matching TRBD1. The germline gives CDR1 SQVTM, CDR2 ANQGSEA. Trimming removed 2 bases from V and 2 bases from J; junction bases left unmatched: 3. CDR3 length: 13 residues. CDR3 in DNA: TGCAGCGTTGAAATGGGGACAGCCTACGAGCAGTACTTC. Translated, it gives CSVEMGTAYEQYF.

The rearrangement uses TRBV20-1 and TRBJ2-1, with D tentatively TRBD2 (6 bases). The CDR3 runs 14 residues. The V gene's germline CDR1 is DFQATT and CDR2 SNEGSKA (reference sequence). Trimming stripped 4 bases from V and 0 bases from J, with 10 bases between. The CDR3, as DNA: TGCAGTGCTACCACGGACTACTCCTACAATGAGCAGTTCTTC. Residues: CSATTDYSYNEQFF.

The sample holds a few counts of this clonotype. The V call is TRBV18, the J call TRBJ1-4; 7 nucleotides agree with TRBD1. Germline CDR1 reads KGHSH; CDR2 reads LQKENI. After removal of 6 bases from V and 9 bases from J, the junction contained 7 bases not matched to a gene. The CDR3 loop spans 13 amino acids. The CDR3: CASSHGQDQKLFF. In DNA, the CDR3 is TGTGCCAGCTCTCATGGACAGGATCAAAAACTGTTTTTT.

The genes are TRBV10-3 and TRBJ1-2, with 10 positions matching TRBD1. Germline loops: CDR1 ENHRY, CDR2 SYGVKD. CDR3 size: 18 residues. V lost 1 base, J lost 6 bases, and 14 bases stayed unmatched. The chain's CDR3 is CAISEFFPRRDRGNGYTF. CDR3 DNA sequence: TGTGCCATCAGTGAGTTCTTCCCCCGTCGGGACAGGGGAAATGGCTACACCTTC.

The CDR3: CASSPTSGQSLGALHF. The CDR3 coding sequence is TGCGCCAGCAGCCCAACCTCGGGACAGAGCTTAGGGGCCCTCCACTTT. The chain has TRBV5-1 and TRBJ1-6, with 7 bases fitting TRBD1. The CDR3 is 16 residues long. Trimming cost V 4 bases and J 14 bases; bases outside gene matches: 18. The germline V gene has CDR1 SGHRS and CDR2 YFSETQ.

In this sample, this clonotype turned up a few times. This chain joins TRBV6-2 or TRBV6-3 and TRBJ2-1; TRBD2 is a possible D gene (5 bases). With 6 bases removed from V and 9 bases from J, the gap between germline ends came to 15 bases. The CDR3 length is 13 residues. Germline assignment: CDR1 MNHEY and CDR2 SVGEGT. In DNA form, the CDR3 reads TGTGCCAGCAGCCGCGACTACGGCGGTGAGCAGTTCTTC. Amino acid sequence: CASSRDYGGEQFF.

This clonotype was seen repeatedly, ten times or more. The CDR3 nucleotides read TGCAGTGCTATTGCAGGGGGAATAGAGACCCAGTACTTC. Translated, it gives CSAIAGGIETQYF. The chain joins TRBV20-1 to TRBJ2-5; 7 bases are a match to TRBD1. V trimming: 4 bases; J trimming: 4 bases; junction bases outside the gene matches: 6. CDR1 is DFQATT and CDR2 is SNEGSKA in the germline V gene (reference sequence). The CDR3 has 13 amino acids.

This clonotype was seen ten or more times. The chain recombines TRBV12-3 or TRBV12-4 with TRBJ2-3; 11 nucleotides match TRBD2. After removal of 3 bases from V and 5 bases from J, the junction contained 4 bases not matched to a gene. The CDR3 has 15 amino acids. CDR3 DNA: TGTGCCAGCAGTTTTACTAGCGGGAGTGAAGATACGCAGTATTTT. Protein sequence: CASSFTSGSEDTQYF.

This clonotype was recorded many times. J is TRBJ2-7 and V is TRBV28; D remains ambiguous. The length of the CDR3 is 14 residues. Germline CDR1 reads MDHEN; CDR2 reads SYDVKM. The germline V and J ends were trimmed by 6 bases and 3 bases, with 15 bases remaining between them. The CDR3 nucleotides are TGTGCCAGCAGGCCATACTCCCCGGGCTACGAGCAGTACTTC. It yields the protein CASRPYSPGYEQYF.

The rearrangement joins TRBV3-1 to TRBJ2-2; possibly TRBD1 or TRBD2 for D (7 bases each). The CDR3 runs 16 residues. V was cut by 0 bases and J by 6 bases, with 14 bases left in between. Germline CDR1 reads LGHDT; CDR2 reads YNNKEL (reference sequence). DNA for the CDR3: TGTGCCAGCAGCCAAGATTGGGGGAGGGGGCCCGGGGAGCTGTTTTTT. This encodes CASSQDWGRGPGELFF.

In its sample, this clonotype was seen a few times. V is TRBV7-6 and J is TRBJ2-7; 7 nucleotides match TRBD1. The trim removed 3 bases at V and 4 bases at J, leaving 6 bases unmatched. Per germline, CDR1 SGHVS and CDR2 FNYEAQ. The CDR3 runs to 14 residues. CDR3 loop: CASSFGTAVYEQYF. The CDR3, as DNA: TGTGCCAGCAGCTTCGGGACAGCAGTATACGAGCAGTACTTC.

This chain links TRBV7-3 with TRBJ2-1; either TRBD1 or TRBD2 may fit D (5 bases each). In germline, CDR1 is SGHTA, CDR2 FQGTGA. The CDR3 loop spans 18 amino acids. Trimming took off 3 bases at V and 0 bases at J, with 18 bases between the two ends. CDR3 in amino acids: CASSFAGTDTGSYNEQFF. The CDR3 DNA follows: TGTGCCAGCAGCTTCGCCGGGACCGATACGGGCTCCTACAATGAGCAGTTCTTC.

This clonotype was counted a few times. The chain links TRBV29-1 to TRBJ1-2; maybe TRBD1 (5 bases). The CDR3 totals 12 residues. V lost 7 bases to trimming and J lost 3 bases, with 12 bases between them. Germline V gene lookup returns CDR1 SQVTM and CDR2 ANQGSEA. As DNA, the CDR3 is TGCAGCGCAGTATGGGGACACTATGGCTACACCTTC. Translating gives CSAVWGHYGYTF.

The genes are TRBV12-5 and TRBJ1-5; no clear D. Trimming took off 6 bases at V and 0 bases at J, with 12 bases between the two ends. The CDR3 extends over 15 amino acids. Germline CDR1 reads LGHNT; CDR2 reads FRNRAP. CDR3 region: CASGRLGYSNQPQHF. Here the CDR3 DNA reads TGTGCTAGTGGCAGACTCGGATATAGCAATCAGCCCCAGCATTTT.